Below, one T cell receptor beta chain is given with its context. Its antigen is unknown. The PCR employed 60 Vbeta primers together with 13 Jbeta primers. As originally analysed: A later analysis counted 80 million or so unique TCR beta chains, around 10 million shared. Profiling relied on immunoSEQ multiplex PCR, and the TCRdb table lists in-frame clones only, not all of them. For V, J and clone size, that table is used; D and trimming come from the DNA. The sample shows 100,000 to 150,000 clones, roughly 86% of them seen only once. The data stem from a study of cytomegalovirus exposure and HLA in healthy donors. The V segment lost 6 bases and the J segment 7 bases; nucleotides outside the gene matches: 13. The V gene's germline CDR1 is SGHDT and CDR2 YYEEEE. CDR3 length: 15 amino acids. Notes on the study in general: The study designated fewer than 200 TCR beta chains cytomegalovirus-associated. For most subjects, TCR beta sequences were reported to predict HLA-A and HLA-B alleles with accuracy.

Sequenced: PBMCs. The J gene is TRBJ1-5, the V gene TRBV5-6; TRBD1 matches at 7 bases. The TCR comes from a man aged 18-30 years in good health and CMV-seronegative. CDR3: CASTLGGRGQQPQHF. CDR3 nucleotide sequence: TGTGCCAGCACCCTGGGCGGAAGGGGGCAACAGCCCCAGCATTTT.